This is a list of T cell receptor beta chains from one sample in a study of T cells after yellow fever vaccination. TCRdb independently ran MiXCR on the 5' RACE reads; one entry per CDR3 protein. The repertoire consists of tens of thousands of distinct CDR3 sequences, with 5% occurring once and the leading ten covering about two fifths. The sample here was CD8+ T cells sorted from PBMCs, taken 10 days after the yellow fever booster vaccination. Source of these receptors: a man in his thirties or forties who received the YFV17D yellow fever vaccine. The CDR3 runs from the conserved cysteine through the conserved F or W. Fields, in order: J gene, V gene, CDR3 protein.

>TRBJ2-4|TRBV27
CASSSRIAKNIQYF
>TRBJ2-1|TRBV29-1
CSVQLAGRSLGRYNEQFF
>TRBJ2-7|TRBV20-1
CSASFRGRRYEQYF
>TRBJ2-1|TRBV20-1
CSARDYNEQFF
>TRBJ2-3|TRBV27
CASSLTGTRDTDTQYF
>TRBJ2-2|TRBV20-1
CSALQWGAPGELFF
>TRBJ2-1|TRBV4-3
CASSQGPGPSGTYNEQFF
>TRBJ2-2|TRBV7-9
CASSPLLDPGELFF
>TRBJ2-1|TRBV12-5
CASGTGQGPPYNEQFF
>TRBJ2-4|TRBV29-1
CSVGGENIQYF
>TRBJ2-7|TRBV30
CAWSVGQGAYEQYF
>TRBJ2-2|TRBV27
CASSLLSTGELFF
>TRBJ2-2|TRBV12-3/TRBV12-4
CALSSPALSHPTGELFF
>TRBJ2-1|TRBV19
CATRTYYNEQFF
>TRBJ2-3|TRBV6-4
CASSESSGRTDTQYF
>TRBJ2-1|TRBV4-3
CASSQEGTSSPNEQFF
>TRBJ2-3|TRBV5-6
CASRPDGASADTQYF
>TRBJ1-4|TRBV12-3/TRBV12-4
CASSFWGRGEKLFF
>TRBJ2-3|TRBV27
CASSTGTFTDTQYF
>TRBJ2-5|TRBV27
CASSTRQGKETQYF
>TRBJ2-7|TRBV7-8
CASSLDLVPPAHEQYF
>TRBJ2-7|TRBV16
CASKIASSSAGEQYF
>TRBJ2-1|TRBV27
CASSQDNEQFF
>TRBJ2-7|TRBV27
CASSLTRQQGYEQYF
>TRBJ2-7|TRBV27
CASSLRAAYEQYF
>TRBJ2-1|TRBV27
CASSFRAATTYNEQFF
>TRBJ2-5|TRBV9
CASSAGTGGVETQYF
>TRBJ2-3|TRBV20-1
CSLSGTSQRDTQYF
>TRBJ2-7|TRBV7-9
CASSFLGEGPDDEQYF
>TRBJ1-1|TRBV7-8
CASSGGTTEAFF